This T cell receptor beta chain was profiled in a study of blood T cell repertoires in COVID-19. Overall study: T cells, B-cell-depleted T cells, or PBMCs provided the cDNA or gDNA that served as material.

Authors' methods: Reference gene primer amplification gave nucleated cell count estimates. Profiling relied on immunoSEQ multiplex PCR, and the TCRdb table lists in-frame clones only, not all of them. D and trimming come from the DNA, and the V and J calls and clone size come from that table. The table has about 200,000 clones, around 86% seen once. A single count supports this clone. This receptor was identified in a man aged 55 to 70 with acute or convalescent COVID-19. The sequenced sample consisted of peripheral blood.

For the CDR3, the DNA is TGTGCCACCAGCAGAGAGGGGACAGGGGGACGTCCGGAAGAGACCCAGTACTTC. Translating it yields CATSREGTGGRPEETQYF. This chain links TRBV15 with TRBJ2-5; 11 nucleotides align to TRBD1. Germline values: CDR1 LNHNV, CDR2 YYDKDF (reference sequence). CDR3 length: 18 amino acids. J was trimmed by 3 bases and V by 0 bases; bases with no gene match: 9. The variable domain in full, completed from reference TRBV15 and TRBJ2-5, reads DAMVIQNPRYQVTQFGKPVTLSCSQTLNHNVMYWYQQKSSQAPKLLFHYYDKDFNNEADTPDNFQSRRPNTSFCFLDIRSPGLGDTAMYLCATSREGTGGRPEETQYFGPGTRLLVL.